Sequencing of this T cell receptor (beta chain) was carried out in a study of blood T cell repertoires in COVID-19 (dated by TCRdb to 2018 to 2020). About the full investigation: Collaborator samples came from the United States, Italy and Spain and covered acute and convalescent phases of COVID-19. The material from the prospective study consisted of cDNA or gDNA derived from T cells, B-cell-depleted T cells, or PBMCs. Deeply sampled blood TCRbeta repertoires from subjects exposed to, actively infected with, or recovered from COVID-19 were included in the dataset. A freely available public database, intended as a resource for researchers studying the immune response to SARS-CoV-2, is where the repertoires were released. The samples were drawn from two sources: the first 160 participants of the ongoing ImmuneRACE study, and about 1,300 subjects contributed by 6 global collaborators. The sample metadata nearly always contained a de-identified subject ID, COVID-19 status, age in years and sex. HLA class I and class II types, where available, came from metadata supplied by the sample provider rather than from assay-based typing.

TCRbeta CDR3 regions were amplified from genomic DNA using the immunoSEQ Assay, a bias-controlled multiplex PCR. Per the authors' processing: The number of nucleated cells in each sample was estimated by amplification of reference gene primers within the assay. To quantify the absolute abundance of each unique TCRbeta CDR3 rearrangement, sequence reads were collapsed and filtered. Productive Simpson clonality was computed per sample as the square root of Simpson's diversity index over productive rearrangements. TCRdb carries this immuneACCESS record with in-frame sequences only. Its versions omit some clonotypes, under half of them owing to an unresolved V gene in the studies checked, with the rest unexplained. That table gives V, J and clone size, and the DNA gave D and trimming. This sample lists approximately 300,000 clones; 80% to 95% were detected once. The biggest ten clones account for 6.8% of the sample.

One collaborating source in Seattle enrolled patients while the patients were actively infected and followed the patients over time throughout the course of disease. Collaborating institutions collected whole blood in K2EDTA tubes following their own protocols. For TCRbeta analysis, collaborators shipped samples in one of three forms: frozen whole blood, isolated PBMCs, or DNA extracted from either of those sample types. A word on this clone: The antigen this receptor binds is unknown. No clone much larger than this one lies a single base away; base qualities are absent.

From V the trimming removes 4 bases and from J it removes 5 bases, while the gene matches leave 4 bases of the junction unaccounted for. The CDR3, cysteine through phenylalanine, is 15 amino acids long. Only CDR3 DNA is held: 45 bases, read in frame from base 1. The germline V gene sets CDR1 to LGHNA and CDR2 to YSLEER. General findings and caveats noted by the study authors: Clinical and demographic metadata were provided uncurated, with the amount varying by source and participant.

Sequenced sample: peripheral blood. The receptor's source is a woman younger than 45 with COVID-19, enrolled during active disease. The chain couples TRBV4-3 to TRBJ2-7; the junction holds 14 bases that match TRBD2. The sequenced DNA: TGCGCCAGCAGCCCGGGACTAGCGGGAGTCAACGAGCAGTACTTC. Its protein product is CASSPGLAGVNEQYF.